The sample holds a few counts of the clone carrying this TCR beta chain. Germline values: CDR1 MDHEN, CDR2 SYDVKM. This CDR3 contains 17 residues. Trimming removed 5 bases from V and 5 bases from J; junction bases left unmatched: 12. Measured with immunoSEQ multiplex PCR; TCRdb has only the in-frame clones, and not every one. Here the sample spans approximately 490,000 clones, more than 75% being singletons. The source of the sample is a study of shared T cell receptors in the human thymus. The same specimen was also included in a second study, on human thymus T cells. That report adds: Resections obtained during corrective heart surgery supplied the thymus tissue. Apparent skewing of V and J gene usage characterized both thymic and blood repertoires. What related research reported was that thymic repertoires overlapped highly among unrelated individuals.

The chain is built from TRBV28 and TRBJ2-1; 10 bases are shared with TRBD2. The material sequenced was thymocytes. The TCR originated in a boy under two years old with a congenital heart defect. This CDR3 reads CASSVEREGLTDNEQFF. The CDR3 DNA reads TGTGCCAGCAGTGTCGAGCGGGAGGGCCTTACGGACAATGAGCAGTTCTTC.